A single sample gave rise to the 13 T cell receptor beta chains below, sequenced in a study of blood T cell repertoires in COVID-19. TCRdb keeps only in-frame clones here, not all; method: immunoSEQ multiplex PCR. The data contain more than 350,000 clones, approximately 87% of them singletons. The sample was peripheral blood. The receptor source for this set is a woman aged 25-40 years with COVID-19, enrolled during active disease.

The V gene is TRBV20-1, the J gene TRBJ2-1; 12 nucleotides match TRBD2. V lost 3 bases and J lost 2; bases outside the gene matches: 11. From germline, CDR1 is DFQATT and CDR2 SNEGSKA (reference sequence). The CDR3 sequence is 18 residues long. The CDR3 spells CSASSSLAGGPAYNEQFF. As DNA, the CDR3 is TGCAGTGCTAGTTCGAGTCTAGCGGGAGGGCCCGCCTACAATGAGCAGTTCTTC.

This clone was detected a few times. The chain joins TRBV10-3 to TRBJ1-6; D gene unclear. Trimming took off 2 bases at V and 5 bases at J, with 10 bases between the two ends. The length of the CDR3 is 15 residues. In germline, CDR1 is ENHRY, CDR2 SYGVKD. The CDR3 region is CAISEIQSDNSPLHF. The CDR3 nucleotides are TGTGCCATCAGTGAGATACAGTCGGATAATTCACCCCTCCACTTT.

The chain combines TRBV28 with TRBJ1-2, with TRBD1 identical over 7 bases. This CDR3 region has 14 residues. V gave up 6 bases and J gave up 7 bases; unmatched junction bases: 11. Germline values: CDR1 MDHEN, CDR2 SYDVKM. CDR3 bases: TGTGCCAGCAGCTCGGGACAGAAAACCTCTGGCTACACCTTC. Translating gives CASSSGQKTSGYTF.

The V call is TRBV10-3, the J call TRBJ1-5, with no clear D. Between the trimmed V and J ends, which lost 10 bases and 0 bases, there was a span of 10 bases. This CDR3 is 13 amino acids long. Germline CDR1 is ENHRY and CDR2 is SYGVKD. CDR3 in DNA: TGTGCCACCGTGGACTATAGCAATCAGCCCCAGCATTTT. Protein: CATVDYSNQPQHF.

The chain employs TRBV2 and TRBJ2-1; 9 bases line up with TRBD1. CDR1 and CDR2 (germline): SNHLY, FYNNEI. The J segment lost 8 bases and the V segment lost 6 bases, leaving 14 bases of the junction unmatched. The CDR3 covers 16 residues. CDR3: CASSPEIRTGVYEQFF. The CDR3 DNA reads as TGTGCCAGCAGCCCGGAGATCCGGACAGGGGTCTATGAGCAGTTCTTC.

The V and J genes are TRBV7-2 and TRBJ2-1; D might be TRBD2 (6 bases). This CDR3 contains 15 residues. Deletions cut 6 bases from V and 3 bases from J, with 15 bases between. Germline V gene sequence: CDR1 SGHTA, CDR2 FQGNSA. CDR3 sequence (DNA): TGTGCCAGCAGACCTCTAGCGAATCGCTACAATGAGCAGTTCTTC. Residues: CASRPLANRYNEQFF.

The J gene is TRBJ2-7, the V gene TRBV29-1; D perhaps matches TRBD2 (7 bases). Germline lookup yields CDR1 SQVTM and CDR2 ANQGSEA. This CDR3 contains 13 residues. The V end lost 6 bases, the J end lost 6 bases, and 18 bases lay between the germline ends. The DNA for the CDR3 is TGCAGCGTGGGGGGGGGCACCCCCGGCGAGCAGTACTTC. This translates into CSVGGGTPGEQYF.

V usage is TRBV30 and J usage is TRBJ2-7; D call uncertain. The CDR3 totals 13 residues. The germline V gene encodes CDR1 GTSNPN and CDR2 SVGIG (reference sequence). V was cut by 2 bases and J by 2 bases, with 10 bases left in between. The CDR3 nucleotides read TGTGCCTGGAGTAGAGAGGCGACCTACGAGCAGTACTTC. Amino acids: CAWSREATYEQYF.

This chain joins TRBV4-1 and TRBJ2-7, with D possibly being TRBD1 (6 bases). The CDR3 consists of 14 residues. The V end lost 1 base, the J end lost 6 bases, and 13 bases lay between the germline ends. Germline CDR1 MGHRA, CDR2 YSYEKL. The CDR3 loop is CASSQVHREGEQYF. In DNA form, the CDR3 reads TGCGCCAGCAGCCAAGTTCACAGGGAAGGCGAGCAGTACTTC.

The V and J genes are TRBV19 and TRBJ2-5, with 7 bases identical to TRBD2. CDR1 is LNHDA, CDR2 SQIVND, per germline (reference sequence). The CDR3 is 13 residues long. J was trimmed by 3 bases and V by 2 bases; bases with no gene match: 0. The chain's CDR3 is CASSILAEETQYF. The CDR3 DNA reads TGTGCCAGTAGTATACTAGCGGAAGAGACCCAGTACTTC. Complete variable domain (other parts from reference TRBV19 and TRBJ2-5): DGGITQSPKYLFRKEGQNVTLSCEQNLNHDAMYWYRQDPGQGLRLIYYSQIVNDFQKGDIAEGYSVSREKKESFPLTVTSAQKNPTAFYLCASSILAEETQYFGPGTRLLVL.

This chain joins TRBV25-1 and TRBJ2-7; TRBD1 aligns across 8 bases. The trim removed 1 base at V and 3 bases at J, leaving 11 bases unmatched. The CDR3 loop spans 17 amino acids. Germline V gives CDR1 MGHDK, CDR2 SYGVNS. This CDR3 reads CASSESVLQGAIYEQYF. CDR3 DNA sequence: TGTGCCAGCAGTGAATCGGTGCTCCAGGGGGCTATCTACGAGCAGTACTTC.

The chain links TRBV7-2 to TRBJ2-4; weak D call: TRBD1 (6 bases). Germline assignment: CDR1 SGHTA and CDR2 FQGNSA. This CDR3 contains 16 residues. The V and J ends lost 1 base and 0 bases respectively, with 10 bases between them. The CDR3 is CASSLGGRGAKNIQYF. CDR3 nucleotides: TGTGCCAGCAGCTTAGGCGGCAGGGGAGCCAAAAACATTCAGTACTTC.

This chain links TRBV13 with TRBJ1-5; unclear D gene. Looked up from germline, CDR1 is PRHDT and CDR2 is FYEKMQ (reference sequence). The CDR3 runs to 14 residues. V lost 0 bases to trimming and J lost 4 bases, with 7 bases between them. CDR3 amino acids: CASSLGQINQPQHF. The DNA for the CDR3 is TGTGCCAGCAGCTTAGGACAGATTAATCAGCCCCAGCATTTT.